The rows below give T cell receptor beta chains drawn from one sample of a study of blood T cell repertoires in COVID-19. TCRdb's copy holds only in-frame clones and misses some; the assay was immunoSEQ multiplex PCR. The sample consists of 85,000 to 130,000 clones, 92% of them appearing once. Source material: peripheral blood. These receptors came from an older man with acute or convalescent COVID-19. CDR3s include the opening cysteine and the closing phenylalanine or tryptophan. The order of the fields is J gene, clone size, D gene, V gene, CDR3 DNA, CDR3 protein. D genes are given only for firm matches. Expanded clones are given a class, and other clones once, few, many or no size at all.

TRBJ2-3 . TRBD2 TRBV5-1 TGCGCCAGCAGCCCCGGCTGGACTAGCGGGAGTGGTGATACGCAGTATTTT CASSPGWTSGSGDTQYF
TRBJ1-1 . . TRBV6-5 TGTGCCAGCAGTTCTTGGGCGAACACTGAAGCTTTCTTT CASSSWANTEAFF
TRBJ2-7 . . TRBV12-3/TRBV12-4 TGTGCCAGCAGTTTTGTAGACGAGCAGTACTTC CASSFVDEQYF
TRBJ2-3 once . TRBV28 TGTGCCAGCATTGACTGGCAAACTGACACAGATACGCAGTATTTT CASIDWQTDTDTQYF
TRBJ2-1 . TRBD2 TRBV28 TGTGCCAGCAGTTTACCTATTGGCGGGGGTATCAATGAGCAGTTCTTC CASSLPIGGGINEQFF
TRBJ2-1 . . TRBV12-3/TRBV12-4 TGTGCCAGCAGTTTTCAGTATGAGCAGTTCTTC CASSFQYEQFF
TRBJ2-1 . . TRBV7-8 TGTGCCAGCAGGGGCGAACTTTTGTCCTACAATGAGCAGTTCTTC CASRGELLSYNEQFF
TRBJ2-3 once TRBD1 TRBV11-2 TGTGCCAGCAGAGACAGGGGACGGGATACGCAGTATTTT CASRDRGRDTQYF
TRBJ1-5 . TRBD1 TRBV6-5 TGTGCCAGCAGGCCTACAGGGGGCGCGAAACAGCCCCAGCATTTT CASRPTGGAKQPQHF
TRBJ2-7 . TRBD2 TRBV6-5 TGTGCCAGCAGCCGCGGGGGGGGAGCCCAACGAAGGTACTTC CASSRGGGAQRRYF
TRBJ2-3 . TRBD2 TRBV5-1 TGCGCCAGCAGCCCGACTAGCGGGGGGCCAGGTACGCAGTATTTT CASSPTSGGPGTQYF